This is a list of T cell receptor beta chains from one sample in a study of T cells in Graves' hyperthyroidism and ophthalmopathy. TCRdb processed the multiplex PCR reads anew with MiXCR; each CDR3 protein has one entry. In the table there are approximately 690,000 distinct CDR3 sequences, around 13% of which are singletons. The sample was blood. The receptors originated from a woman in her fifties or sixties with Graves' ophthalmopathy. Both conserved end residues are part of each CDR3. D genes are given only for firm matches. Clone sizes are given selectively: once, few, many, or a class where the clone is expanded.

abundance	v_gene	len	j_gene	d_gene	CDR3nt	CDR3aa
few	TRBV10-3	16	TRBJ1-1	TRBD1	TGTGCCATCAGTGAACCTACAGGGGCGCGGAACACTGAAGCTTTCTTT	CAISEPTGARNTEAFF
many	TRBV2	12	TRBJ1-1	-	TGTGCCAGCACATCAATGAGCACTGAAGCTTTCTTT	CASTSMSTEAFF
many	TRBV7-2	14	TRBJ2-1	TRBD1	TGTGCCAGCTCACCTAGACAGGGACGGAATGAGCAGTTCTTC	CASSPRQGRNEQFF
many	TRBV2	14	TRBJ2-3	-	TGTGCCAGCAGTGGGGGGACCCGCACAGATACGCAGTATTTT	CASSGGTRTDTQYF
many	TRBV11-3	13	TRBJ1-3	-	TGTGCCAGCAGCTCCGCGTTTGGAAACACCATATATTTT	CASSSAFGNTIYF
many	TRBV5-1	15	TRBJ2-2	TRBD1	TGCGCCAGCAGACTCCGACAGGGTCAAACCGGGGAGCTGTTTTTT	CASRLRQGQTGELFF
-	TRBV10-1	15	TRBJ2-1	-	TGCGCCAGCATGAGGGAAGGGGCGGCCTACAATGAGCAGTTCTTC	CASMREGAAYNEQFF
-	TRBV20-1	17	TRBJ2-6	-	TGCAGTGCTAGTCAATATCAGGGGGGCTCTGGGGCCAACGTCCTGACTTTC	CSASQYQGGSGANVLTF
-	TRBV14	16	TRBJ1-1	-	TGTGCCAGCAGCCATCGCCGGGGGTCGGGGAGGACTGAAGCTTTCTTT	CASSHRRGSGRTEAFF
many	TRBV3-1	13	TRBJ1-3	-	TGTGCCAGCAGCCCGAACACTGGAAACACCATATATTTT	CASSPNTGNTIYF
many	TRBV5-1	16	TRBJ2-2	TRBD1	TGCGCCAGCAGCACCCAGGGACAGGGGGCCACCGGGGAGCTGTTTTTT	CASSTQGQGATGELFF
-	TRBV5-1	15	TRBJ2-5	-	TGCGCCAGCAGCTTTCGGGAACCCTGGCAAGAGACCCAGTACTTC	CASSFREPWQETQYF
-	TRBV19	15	TRBJ1-1	TRBD1	TGTGCCAGTAGTATAGGTGGACAGGGGGCCAGTGGAGCTTTCTTT	CASSIGGQGASGAFF
many	TRBV3-1	15	TRBJ2-5	TRBD2	TGTGCCAGCAGCCAAATAGCGGGAACAGGAGAGACCCAGTACTTC	CASSQIAGTGETQYF
few	TRBV6-1	11	TRBJ2-1	-	TGTGCCAGCAGGGGAGTTGGTGAGCAGTTCTTC	CASRGVGEQFF
many	TRBV29-1	12	TRBJ2-7	TRBD1	TGCAGCGTCCGGGACAGGCTGTACGAGCAGTACTTC	CSVRDRLYEQYF
many	TRBV15	16	TRBJ2-2	TRBD1	TGTGCCACCAGCAGAGAGGACAGGACGAACACCGGGGAGCTGTTTTTT	CATSREDRTNTGELFF
many	TRBV12-3/TRBV12-4	13	TRBJ2-1	-	TGTGCCAGCAGTTTGACCGGGGGACATGAGCAGTTCTTC	CASSLTGGHEQFF
-	TRBV9	13	TRBJ1-5	-	TGTGCCAGCGGTCTTGGGAGCAATCAGCCCCAGCATTTT	CASGLGSNQPQHF
few	TRBV11-2	13	TRBJ2-3	-	TGTGCCAGCAGCTTAATAGAGCAGATACCGCAGTATTTT	CASSLIEQIPQYF
few	TRBV6-6	15	TRBJ2-5	-	TGTGCCAGCAGTTACTCGACCACCGGGGGAGAGACCCAGTACTTC	CASSYSTTGGETQYF
many	TRBV2	13	TRBJ2-7	-	TGTGCCAGCCTCTATTCCGAGGGACTCGAGCAGTACTTC	CASLYSEGLEQYF
-	TRBV12-3/TRBV12-4	14	TRBJ2-7	-	TGTGCCAGCAGTTTAGGCCCGCGGCTGAGTGAGCAGTACTTC	CASSLGPRLSEQYF
few	TRBV10-2	15	TRBJ2-3	TRBD2	TGCGCCAGCAGACTAGCGGGAGCAACCACAGATACGCAGTATTTT	CASRLAGATTDTQYF
many	TRBV30	11	TRBJ2-7	TRBD1	TGTGCTCACGGACAGGGGGGCGAGCAGTACTTC	CAHGQGGEQYF
few	TRBV19	16	TRBJ2-2	TRBD1	TGTGCCAGTAGTGCGCGACAGGGGGCTGGCACCGGGGAGCTGTTTTTT	CASSARQGAGTGELFF
few	TRBV6-2/TRBV6-3	14	TRBJ2-5	TRBD2	TGTGCCAGCAGCTCCAGACTAGCTTCTGAGACCCAGTACTTC	CASSSRLASETQYF
few	TRBV20-1	16	TRBJ2-5	TRBD2	TGCAGTGCTAGAGATATCCAGCGGGAGTACGGAGAGACCCAGTACTTC	CSARDIQREYGETQYF
many	TRBV11-2	12	TRBJ1-3	-	TGTGCCAGCACCACATCTGGAAACACCATATATTTT	CASTTSGNTIYF
many	TRBV3-1	16	TRBJ1-2	-	TGTGCCAGCAGCCAAGAAAGCAGGGGACTGGGCTATGGCTACACCTTC	CASSQESRGLGYGYTF
many	TRBV28	22	TRBJ2-5	-	TGTGCCAGCAGCCCCCGGGTAGACAGACTAACCCCCGGGGCCCCGTACCAAGAGACCCAGTACTTC	CASSPRVDRLTPGAPYQETQYF
many	TRBV27	11	TRBJ1-1	-	TGTGCCAGCAGTTTTGGGGGTTTGGCTTTCTTT	CASSFGGLAFF
many	TRBV7-9	15	TRBJ2-1	-	TGTGCCAGCAGCTTAGATAGGGGTGTAAACAATGAGCAGTTCTTC	CASSLDRGVNNEQFF
few	TRBV5-1	16	TRBJ2-5	TRBD1	TGCGCCAGCAGCCAAACAGGGGGCCTGAGGCAAGAGACCCAGTACTTC	CASSQTGGLRQETQYF
few	TRBV12-5	11	TRBJ2-6	-	TGTGCTAGTGGCATTACCGGGCCACTTACTTTC	CASGITGPLTF
-	TRBV20-1	15	TRBJ1-2	TRBD1	TGCAGTTCGAATGAGGAGTCGGACAGGGGGCGGGGCTACACCTTC	CSSNEESDRGRGYTF
many	TRBV20-1	13	TRBJ2-1	-	TGCAGCCCAACCGGGGGACCTTACAATGAGCAGTTCTTC	CSPTGGPYNEQFF
many	TRBV7-2	14	TRBJ2-1	TRBD1	TGTGCCAGCAGCAGACGACAGGGGCTGGGTGAGCAGTTCTTC	CASSRRQGLGEQFF
once	TRBV7-2	17	TRBJ2-3	TRBD1	TGTGCCAGCAGCGAAACGACAGGGGTTGTGAGCACAGATACGCAGTATTTT	CASSETTGVVSTDTQYF
many	TRBV7-3	12	TRBJ2-1	-	TGTGCCAGCAGCTTAAGTGCTAATGAGCAGTTCTTC	CASSLSANEQFF
-	TRBV6-1	14	TRBJ1-3	-	TGTGCCAGCAGTGAACCTGGGTTTGGAAACACCATATATTTT	CASSEPGFGNTIYF
-	TRBV6-1	15	TRBJ2-1	TRBD1	TGTGCCAGCAGGAGACAGGGGGCGGGATACAATGAGCAGTTCTTC	CASRRQGAGYNEQFF
few	TRBV27	17	TRBJ2-3	TRBD1	TGTGCCAGCAGTTTAAGGGGCGACGCAGGGGGTAGATATACGCAGTATTTT	CASSLRGDAGGRYTQYF
few	TRBV9	15	TRBJ2-3	TRBD1	TGTGCCAGCAGCGACCGGGACAGCTACACAGTTACGCAGTATTTT	CASSDRDSYTVTQYF
few	TRBV20-1	14	TRBJ2-2	-	TGCAGTGCTAGAGCGATGGCCGGAACCGGGGAGCTGTTTTTT	CSARAMAGTGELFF
many	TRBV5-1	16	TRBJ2-3	-	TGCGCCAGCAGCCCTAGACCGACCGCTAGCACAGATACGCAGTATTTT	CASSPRPTASTDTQYF
many	TRBV18	14	TRBJ2-2	-	TGTGCCAGCCTCCGGCCTCTTGCTATCGGGGAGCTGTTTTTT	CASLRPLAIGELFF
-	TRBV7-9	18	TRBJ2-1	TRBD2	TGTGCCAGCAGCTCCGAGGGACTAGCGGGAGGCGTAGGGGGTGAGCAGTTCTTC	CASSSEGLAGGVGGEQFF
many	TRBV28	16	TRBJ2-3	TRBD2	TGTGCCAGCAGCCCACTAGCGAGGAGTGGCACAGATACGCAGTATTTT	CASSPLARSGTDTQYF
many	TRBV11-2	16	TRBJ2-5	TRBD2	TGTGCCAGCAGCTTAGGGGCTAGCGGGAGATTCGGGACCCAGTACTTC	CASSLGASGRFGTQYF
few	TRBV7-2	14	TRBJ2-7	-	TGTGCCAGCAGCCCCTATGCCCAGGTCTACGAGCAGTACTTC	CASSPYAQVYEQYF
-	TRBV4-3	15	TRBJ2-6	-	TGCGCCAGCAGCCTTGAATTCTCTGGGGCCAACGTCCTGACTTTC	CASSLEFSGANVLTF
many	TRBV11-3	16	TRBJ1-1	-	TGTGCCAGCAGCCCCCGACCTGGGGAAATGAACACTGAAGCTTTCTTT	CASSPRPGEMNTEAFF